A single T cell receptor (beta chain) is shown here with its context. The PCR used 60 Vbeta and 13 Jbeta primers. Libraries were prepared by immunoSEQ multiplex PCR; TCRdb keeps only in-frame clonotypes and omits some of them. Here the sample spans 150,000 to 200,000 clones, around 80% being singletons. The entry originates in a study of cytomegalovirus exposure and HLA in healthy donors. The CDR3 has 14 residues. The V segment lost 5 bases and the J segment 1 base; nucleotides outside the gene matches: 5. CDR1 is SGHNT and CDR2 is YYREEE in the germline V gene (reference sequence). V usage is TRBV5-4 and J usage is TRBJ1-1; TRBD1 agrees at 7 bases. This receptor was taken from a man aged 50 or older in good health and CMV-seropositive. Sequencing input: PBMCs. The CDR3 protein is CASRPGQRNTEAFF. As DNA, the CDR3 is TGTGCCAGCAGGCCGGGACAGAGGAACACTGAAGCTTTCTTT. The whole variable domain, remainder taken from reference TRBV5-4 and TRBJ1-1, is ETGVTQSPTHLIKTRGQQVTLRCSSQSGHNTVSWYQQALGQGPQFIFQYYREEENGRGNFPPRFSGLQFPNYSSELNVNALELDDSALYLCASRPGQRNTEAFFGQGTRLTVV.